These 3 T cell receptor beta chains were sequenced from one sample in a study of blood T cell repertoires in COVID-19. Some clones are missing from TCRdb's copy, which holds only in-frame ones; the method was immunoSEQ multiplex PCR. This table has some 260,000 clones, 85% to 90% appearing once. The sequencing input was PBMCs or T cells enriched from blood (not recorded which). The source is a man aged 40-50 years who had recovered from COVID-19.

The genes are TRBV27 and TRBJ1-4; D is perhaps TRBD1 (5 bases). Trimming took 3 bases from V and 8 from J, leaving 10 bases between them. The CDR3 has 13 residues. Germline V lookup: CDR1 MNHEY, CDR2 SMNVEV (reference sequence). This chain's CDR3 is CASSLAWGEKLFF. CDR3 sequence (DNA): TGTGCCAGCAGTTTGGCATGGGGCGAAAAACTGTTTTTT.

The V gene is TRBV7-6, the J gene TRBJ1-1, with TRBD1 as a possible D gene (6 bases). CDR1 is SGHVS, CDR2 FNYEAQ, per germline. V gave up 2 bases and J gave up 0 bases, with 19 bases separating them. The CDR3 contains 18 residues. This CDR3 is CASSLSLVRGSLNTEAFF. The CDR3 DNA reads as TGTGCCAGCAGCTTATCTCTGGTGAGGGGGTCATTGAACACTGAAGCTTTCTTT.

The chain joins TRBV7-3 to TRBJ1-2, with D uncertain. The CDR3 runs 19 residues. The ends were cut back, 0 bases at V and 0 bases at J, with 20 bases in the middle. In germline, CDR1 is SGHTA, CDR2 FQGTGA. DNA for the CDR3: TGTGCCAGCAGCTTAACCCGGGGTCCAGGTTTAAAAGCTAACTATGGCTACACCTTC. Its translation is CASSLTRGPGLKANYGYTF.